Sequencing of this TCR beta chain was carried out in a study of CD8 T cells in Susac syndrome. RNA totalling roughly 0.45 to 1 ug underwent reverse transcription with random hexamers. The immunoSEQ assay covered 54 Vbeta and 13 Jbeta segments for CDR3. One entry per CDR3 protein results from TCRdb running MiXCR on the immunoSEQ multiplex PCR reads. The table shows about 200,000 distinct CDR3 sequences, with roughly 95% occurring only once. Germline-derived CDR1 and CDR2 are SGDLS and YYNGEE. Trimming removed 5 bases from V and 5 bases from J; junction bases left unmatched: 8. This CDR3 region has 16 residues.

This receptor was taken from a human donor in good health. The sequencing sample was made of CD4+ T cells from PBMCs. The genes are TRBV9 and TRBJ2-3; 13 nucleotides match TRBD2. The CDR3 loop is CASSYGLAGVVDTQYF. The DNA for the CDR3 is TGTGCCAGCAGTTACGGACTAGCGGGAGTGGTAGATACGCAGTATTTT.